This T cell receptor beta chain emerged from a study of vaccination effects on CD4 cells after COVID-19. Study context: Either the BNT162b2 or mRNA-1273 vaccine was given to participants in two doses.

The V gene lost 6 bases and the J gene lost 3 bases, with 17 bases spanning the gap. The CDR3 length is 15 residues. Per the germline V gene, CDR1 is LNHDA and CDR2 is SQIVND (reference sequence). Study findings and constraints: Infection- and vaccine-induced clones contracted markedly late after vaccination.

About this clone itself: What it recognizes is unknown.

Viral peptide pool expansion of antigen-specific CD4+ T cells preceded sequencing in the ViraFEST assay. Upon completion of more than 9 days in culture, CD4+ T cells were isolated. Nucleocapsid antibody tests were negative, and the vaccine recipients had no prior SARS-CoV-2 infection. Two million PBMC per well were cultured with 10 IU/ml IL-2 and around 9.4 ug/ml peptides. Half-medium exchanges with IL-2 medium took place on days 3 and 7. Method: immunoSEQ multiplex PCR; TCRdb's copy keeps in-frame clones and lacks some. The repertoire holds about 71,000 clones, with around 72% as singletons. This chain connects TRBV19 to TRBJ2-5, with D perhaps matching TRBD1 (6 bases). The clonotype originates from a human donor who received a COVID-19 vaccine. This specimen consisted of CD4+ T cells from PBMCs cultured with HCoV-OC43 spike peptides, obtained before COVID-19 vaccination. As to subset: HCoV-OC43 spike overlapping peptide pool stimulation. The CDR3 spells CASSLPGVGEETQYF. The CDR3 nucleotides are TGTGCCAGTAGCCTCCCAGGGGTGGGGGAAGAGACCCAGTACTTC.